The present entry profiles one T cell receptor beta chain with its context. Its specificity is not known. The same CDR3 arises from other DNA sequences in this sample as well. This entry is derived from a study of shared clonotypes between healthy human individuals. Study conclusions and caveats: Some clonotypes were shared by all four sorted-subset donors, while others were not shared. The non-shared ones had lower generation probabilities than the shared ones. A handful of donors held roughly 5% of naive CD4 clonotypes in common.

Assay runs were performed at deep level. Over several immunoSEQ plates, each subset's genomic DNA was distributed in even portions. Profiled with immunoSEQ multiplex PCR; TCRdb holds only in-frame clones, not every one. The table shows about 610,000 clones, with around 97% occurring only once. Sequenced sample: naive CD4+ T cells sorted from blood. Subset noted: CD45RA+ positively selected. The receptor was derived from a woman in her 30s in good health.

CDR3 DNA sequence: TGCGCCAGCAGCCAAGTCGGACTAGCGGGAGATACGCAGTATTTT. Translation: CASSQVGLAGDTQYF. The genes are TRBV4-1 and TRBJ2-3, with 11 bases matching TRBD2. V was clipped by 1 base and J by 5 bases; unmatched bases: 2. Per germline, CDR1 MGHRA and CDR2 YSYEKL. This CDR3 has 15 residues.